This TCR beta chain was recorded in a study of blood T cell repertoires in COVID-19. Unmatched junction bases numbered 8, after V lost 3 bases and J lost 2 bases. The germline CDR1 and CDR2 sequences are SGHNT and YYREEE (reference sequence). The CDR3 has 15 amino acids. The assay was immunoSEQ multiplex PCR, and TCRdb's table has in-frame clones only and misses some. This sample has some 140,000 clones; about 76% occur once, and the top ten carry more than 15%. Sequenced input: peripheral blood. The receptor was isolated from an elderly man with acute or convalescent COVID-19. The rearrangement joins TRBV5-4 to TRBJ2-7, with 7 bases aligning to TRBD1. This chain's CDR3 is CASSSGQRQTYEQYF. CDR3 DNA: TGTGCCAGCAGCTCGGGACAGAGACAAACCTACGAGCAGTACTTC.